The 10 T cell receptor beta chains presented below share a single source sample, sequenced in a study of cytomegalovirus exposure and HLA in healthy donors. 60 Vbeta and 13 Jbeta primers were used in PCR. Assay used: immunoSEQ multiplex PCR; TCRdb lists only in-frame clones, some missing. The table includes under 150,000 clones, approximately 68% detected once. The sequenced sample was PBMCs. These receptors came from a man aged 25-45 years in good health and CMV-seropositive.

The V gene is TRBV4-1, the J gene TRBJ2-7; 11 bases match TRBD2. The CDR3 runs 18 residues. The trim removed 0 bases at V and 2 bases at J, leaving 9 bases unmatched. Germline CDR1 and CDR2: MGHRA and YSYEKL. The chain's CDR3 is CASSQDQLAGGLTYEQYF. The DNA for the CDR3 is TGCGCCAGCAGCCAAGATCAGCTAGCGGGAGGCCTCACCTACGAGCAGTACTTC.

CDR3 residues: CASSVFTALAGKLFF. The CDR3 DNA reads TGTGCCAGCAGTGTTTTTACAGCCCTGGCCGGAAAACTGTTTTTT. The rearrangement joins TRBV2 to TRBJ1-4; D unresolved. The germline V gene has CDR1 SNHLY and CDR2 FYNNEI. Trimming removed 4 bases at V and 10 bases at J, with 19 bases between. There are 15 residues in the CDR3.

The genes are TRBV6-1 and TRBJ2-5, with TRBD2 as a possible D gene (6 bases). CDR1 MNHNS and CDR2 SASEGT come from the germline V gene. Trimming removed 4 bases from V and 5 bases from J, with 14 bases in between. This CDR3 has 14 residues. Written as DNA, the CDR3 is TGTGCCAGCAGTGGCCGACTAGATGGGGAGACCCAGTACTTC. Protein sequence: CASSGRLDGETQYF.

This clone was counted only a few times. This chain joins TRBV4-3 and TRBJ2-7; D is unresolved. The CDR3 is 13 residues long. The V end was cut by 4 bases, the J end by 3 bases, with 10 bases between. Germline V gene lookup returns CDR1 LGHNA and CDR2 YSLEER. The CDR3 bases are TGCGCCAGCAGCCGTGGCACCCTCTACGAGCAGTACTTC. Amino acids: CASSRGTLYEQYF.

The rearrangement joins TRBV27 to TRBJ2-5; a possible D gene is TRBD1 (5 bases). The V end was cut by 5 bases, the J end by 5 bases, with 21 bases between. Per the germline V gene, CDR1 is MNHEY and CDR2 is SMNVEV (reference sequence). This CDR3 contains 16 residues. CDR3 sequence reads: CASSATERVRSETQYF. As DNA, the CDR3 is TGTGCCAGCAGTGCGACAGAAAGGGTCAGATCGGAGACCCAGTACTTC.

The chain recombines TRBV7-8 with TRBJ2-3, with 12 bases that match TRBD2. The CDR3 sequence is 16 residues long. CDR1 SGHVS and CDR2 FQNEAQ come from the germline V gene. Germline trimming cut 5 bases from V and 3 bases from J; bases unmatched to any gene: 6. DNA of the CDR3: TGTGCCAGCAGCCCGACTAGCGGGAGATTTACAGATACGCAGTATTTT. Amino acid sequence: CASSPTSGRFTDTQYF.

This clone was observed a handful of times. The CDR3 loop is CASSLSTGDTEAFF. For the CDR3, the DNA is TGTGCCAGCAGCTTATCGACAGGGGACACTGAAGCTTTCTTT. The V gene is TRBV7-9, the J gene TRBJ1-1; TRBD1 aligns across 8 bases. The germline V gene has CDR1 SEHNR and CDR2 FQNEAQ (reference sequence). V shed 2 bases, J shed 3 bases, and the junction held 2 bases outside the gene matches. The CDR3 spans 14 residues.

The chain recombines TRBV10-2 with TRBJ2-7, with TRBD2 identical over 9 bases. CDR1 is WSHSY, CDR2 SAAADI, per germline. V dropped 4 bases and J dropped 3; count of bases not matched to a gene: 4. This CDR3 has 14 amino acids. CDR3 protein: CASSVSGSYYEQYF. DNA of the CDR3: TGCGCCAGCAGTGTTAGCGGGAGCTACTACGAGCAGTACTTC.

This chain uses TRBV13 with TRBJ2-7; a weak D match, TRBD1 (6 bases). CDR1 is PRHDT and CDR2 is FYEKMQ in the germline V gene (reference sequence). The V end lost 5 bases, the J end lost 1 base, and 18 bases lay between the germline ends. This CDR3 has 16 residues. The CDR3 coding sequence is TGTGCCAGCAGCGAAGTGGCCAGGGGAACGTCCTACGAGCAGTACTTC. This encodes CASSEVARGTSYEQYF.

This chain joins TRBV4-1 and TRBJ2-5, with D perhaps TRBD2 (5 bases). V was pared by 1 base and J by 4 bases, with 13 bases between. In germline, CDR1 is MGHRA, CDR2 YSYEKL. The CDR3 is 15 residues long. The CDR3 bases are TGCGCCAGCAGCCAAGGAACTAGTGGGCCAGAGACCCAGTACTTC. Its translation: CASSQGTSGPETQYF.